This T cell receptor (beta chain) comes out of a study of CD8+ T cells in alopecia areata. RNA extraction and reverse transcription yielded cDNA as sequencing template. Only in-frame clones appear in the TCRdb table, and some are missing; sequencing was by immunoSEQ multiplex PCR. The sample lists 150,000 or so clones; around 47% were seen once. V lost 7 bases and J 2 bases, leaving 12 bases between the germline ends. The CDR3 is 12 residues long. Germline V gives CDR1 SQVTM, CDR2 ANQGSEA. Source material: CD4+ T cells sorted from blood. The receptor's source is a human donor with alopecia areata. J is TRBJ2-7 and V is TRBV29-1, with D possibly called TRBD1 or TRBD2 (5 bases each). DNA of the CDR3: TGCAGCGCAACAGAGGGGACCTACGAGCAGTACTTC. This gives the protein CSATEGTYEQYF.